Below, 14 T cell receptor beta chains from the same sample are listed, as sequenced in a study of early T cells in non-severe SARS-CoV-2 infection. One entry per CDR3 protein, called by TCRdb with MiXCR from the 5' RACE reads. The data show some 61,000 distinct CDR3 sequences, under 15% seen once. Sequencing used whole blood. Receptors were obtained from an adult who was a healthcare worker with PCR-confirmed SARS-CoV-2 infection or an uninfected control (not recorded which).

The CDR3 nucleotides read TGCAGTTTCCCCGGGCAGGGGGCTTTCGAGCAGTACTTC. Its translation is CSFPGQGAFEQYF. This sequence joins TRBV20-1 and TRBJ2-7, with 8 bases that match TRBD1. V lost 8 bases and J lost 6; bases outside the gene matches: 12. CDR1 and CDR2 (germline): DFQATT, SNEGSKA (reference sequence). The CDR3 is 13 amino acids.

The V call is TRBV5-8, the J call TRBJ2-2; 8 nucleotides agree with TRBD1. This CDR3 region has 15 residues. V dropped 4 bases and J dropped 3; count of bases not matched to a gene: 5. Germline loops: CDR1 SGHTS, CDR2 YDEGEE. CDR3 coding DNA: TGTGCCAGCAGCGGACAGGGAATCGACACCGGGGAGCTGTTTTTT. It is translated as CASSGQGIDTGELFF.

The chain is built from TRBV19 and TRBJ2-7; D possibly uses TRBD1 or TRBD2 (5 bases each). The CDR3 length is 15 residues. Germline-derived CDR1 and CDR2 are LNHDA and SQIVND (reference sequence). V was shortened by 1 base and J by 1 base, with 11 bases between the two germline ends. The CDR3 reads CASSIGGSGSYEQYF. The CDR3 DNA follows: TGTGCCAGTAGTATAGGGGGCAGCGGATCCTACGAGCAGTACTTC.

There are many counts of this clonotype. The V call is TRBV19, the J call TRBJ2-1; tentatively, D is TRBD2 (6 bases). The length of the CDR3 is 13 residues. Trimming removed 6 bases at V and 2 bases at J, with 8 bases between. Looked up from germline, CDR1 is LNHDA and CDR2 is SQIVND (reference sequence). CDR3 DNA sequence: TGTGCCAGTAGGGAGGGGCCCTACAATGAGCAGTTCTTC. Amino acid sequence: CASREGPYNEQFF.

This clonotype was counted many times. The chain recombines TRBV29-1 with TRBJ2-1; 8 bases map to TRBD2. This CDR3 contains 14 residues. Per germline, CDR1 SQVTM and CDR2 ANQGSEA. After removal of 4 bases from V and 3 bases from J, the junction contained 5 bases not matched to a gene. The CDR3 is CSVASGLGYNEQFF. The DNA of the CDR3 is TGCAGCGTTGCTTCGGGACTAGGCTACAATGAGCAGTTCTTC.

J is TRBJ2-7 and V is TRBV28; unclear D gene. The CDR3 sequence is 11 residues long. V was clipped by 7 bases and J by 3 bases, with 7 bases between them. Per germline, CDR1 MDHEN and CDR2 SYDVKM. The CDR3 DNA reads as TGTGCCAGCAACTCATACTACGAGCAGTACTTC. Encoded protein: CASNSYYEQYF.

This clonotype was recorded at least ten times. This rearrangement joins TRBV7-2 to TRBJ1-4; a weak D match, TRBD1 (5 bases). There are 18 residues in the CDR3. Germline V CDR1 and CDR2: SGHTA, FQGNSA. V shed 4 bases and J shed 0 bases, with 18 bases lying between them. CDR3 sequence: CASSSNPTQETTNEKLFF. CDR3 DNA: TGTGCCAGCAGCTCCAACCCTACACAGGAAACAACTAATGAAAAACTGTTTTTT. The full variable domain, its missing parts supplied by reference TRBV7-2 and TRBJ1-4, is GAGVSQSPSNKVTEKGKDVELRCDPISGHTALYWYRQSLGQGLEFLIYFQGNSAPDKSGLPSDRFSAERTGGSVSTLTIQRTQQEDSAVYLCASSSNPTQETTNEKLFFGSGTQLSVL.

The chain carries TRBV30 and TRBJ1-3; TRBD1 is a possible D gene (6 bases). The CDR3 covers 14 residues. Germline lookup yields CDR1 GTSNPN and CDR2 SVGIG (reference sequence). V gave up 0 bases and J gave up 0 bases, with 6 bases separating them. This CDR3 is CAWSVGGSGNTIYF. The CDR3 bases are TGTGCCTGGAGTGTAGGGGGCTCTGGAAACACCATATATTTT.

This rearrangement joins TRBV6-2 or TRBV6-3 to TRBJ1-1, with D unclear. CDR3 length equals 16 residues. The ends were cut back, 3 bases at V and 1 base at J, with 15 bases in the middle. Germline CDR1 and CDR2: MNHEY and SVGEGT. The CDR3 reads CASSYVGRAANTEAFF. The CDR3 DNA reads as TGTGCCAGCAGTTATGTCGGTAGGGCGGCGAACACTGAAGCTTTCTTT.

This clonotype was picked up many times. J is TRBJ2-5 and V is TRBV9; D is uncertain. This CDR3 contains 13 residues. The V and J ends lost 3 bases and 4 bases respectively, with 10 bases between them. Germline V gene sequence: CDR1 SGDLS, CDR2 YYNGEE. CDR3 sequence: CASSEGGLETQYF. In DNA form, the CDR3 reads TGTGCCAGCAGCGAGGGCGGCCTAGAGACCCAGTACTTC.

This clonotype was observed at least ten times. The gene calls are TRBV7-9 and TRBJ2-1; 7 nucleotides agree with TRBD1. The germline gives CDR1 SEHNR, CDR2 FQNEAQ (reference sequence). The CDR3 runs to 17 residues. V dropped 5 bases and J dropped 8; count of bases not matched to a gene: 18. The CDR3 is CASSPGDSPPGADEQFF. Written as DNA, the CDR3 is TGTGCCAGCAGCCCAGGGGACAGTCCCCCTGGGGCCGATGAGCAGTTCTTC.

In its sample, this clonotype was seen a few times. The rearrangement links TRBV29-1 to TRBJ1-2; possibly TRBD1 for D (5 bases). Germline loops: CDR1 SQVTM, CDR2 ANQGSEA. V was cut by 5 bases and J by 2 bases, with 12 bases left in between. This CDR3 has 13 amino acids. The CDR3 loop reads CSVYRDLNYGYTF. CDR3 coding DNA: TGCAGCGTTTACCGGGACCTGAACTATGGCTACACCTTC. Supplemented by reference TRBV29-1 and TRBJ1-2, the full variable domain reads SAVISQKPSRDICQRGTSLTIQCQVDSQVTMMFWYRQQPGQSLTLIATANQGSEATYESGFVIDKFPISRPNLTFSTLTVSNMSPEDSSIYLCSVYRDLNYGYTFGSGTRLTVV.

This clonotype was observed many times. V gene TRBV12-3 or TRBV12-4 combines with J gene TRBJ1-6; 7 positions match TRBD1. The CDR3 totals 15 residues. Losses at the gene ends were 6 bases for V and 6 bases for J; bases not matched to a gene: 8. CDR3 region: CASREGGQVNSPLHF. The DNA of the CDR3 is TGTGCCAGCAGAGAGGGAGGACAGGTTAATTCACCCCTCCACTTT.

In DNA, the CDR3 is TGTGCCAGCAGCCCACCCCTAACGACGGACCGTGGGGAGCAGTACTTC. This encodes CASSPPLTTDRGEQYF. The chain links TRBV28 to TRBJ2-7; D not certain. V was shortened by 6 bases and J by 7 bases, with 25 bases between the two germline ends. Looked up from germline, CDR1 is MDHEN and CDR2 is SYDVKM. CDR3 length: 16 amino acids.